This TCR beta chain was sequenced for a study of regulatory T cells in long-lasting Graves disease. Time point denoted: persistent/refractory GD, antithyroid drugs over 5 years with positive TRAb. Researchers made the TCR library from RNA that was extracted from PBMCs. This CDR3 spans 14 amino acids. Germline V gene sequence: CDR1 SGHTS, CDR2 YDEGEE. V lost 4 bases to trimming and J lost 0 bases, with 9 bases between them. CDR3 regions were amplified by Arm-PCR using iRepertoire HTBI primers to build TCR beta libraries. TCRdb re-analysed the multiplex PCR reads in MiXCR, keeping a single row per CDR3 protein. The sample lists around 510,000 distinct CDR3 sequences, less than 25% occurring once.

The specimen was peripheral blood mononuclear cells (PBMCs), collected when the disease was refractory, from a patient treated with antithyroid drugs. The receptor was derived from a female donor with Graves disease. The gene calls are TRBV5-8 and TRBJ2-3; D is perhaps TRBD1 (6 bases). CDR3 sequence (DNA): TGTGCCAGCAGCCGCAGGGGTAGCACAGATACGCAGTATTTT. Residues: CASSRRGSTDTQYF.